This TCR beta chain was sequenced during a study of blood T cell repertoires in COVID-19. Study-wide background: Researchers got acute and convalescent COVID-19 samples from the United States, Italy and Spain. Sources were T cells, B-cell-depleted T cells, or PBMCs; the material itself was cDNA or gDNA.

This clone was detected only once. The length of the CDR3 is 15 residues. V lost 2 bases and J 4 bases, leaving 13 bases between the germline ends. Germline V lookup: CDR1 SGHNT, CDR2 YYREEE (reference sequence). The table came from immunoSEQ multiplex PCR; TCRdb's copy has only in-frame clones and leaves some out. The table lists 200,000 to 300,000 clones, about four fifths of them singletons. The receptor comes from a woman older than 75 with acute or convalescent COVID-19. Sequencing was carried out using peripheral blood. V and J are TRBV5-4 and TRBJ1-3; tentatively, D is TRBD1 (5 bases). The CDR3 loop reads CASSFAGTGGNTIYF. In nucleotides, the CDR3 is TGTGCCAGCAGCTTTGCTGGGACTGGGGGAAACACCATATATTTT.